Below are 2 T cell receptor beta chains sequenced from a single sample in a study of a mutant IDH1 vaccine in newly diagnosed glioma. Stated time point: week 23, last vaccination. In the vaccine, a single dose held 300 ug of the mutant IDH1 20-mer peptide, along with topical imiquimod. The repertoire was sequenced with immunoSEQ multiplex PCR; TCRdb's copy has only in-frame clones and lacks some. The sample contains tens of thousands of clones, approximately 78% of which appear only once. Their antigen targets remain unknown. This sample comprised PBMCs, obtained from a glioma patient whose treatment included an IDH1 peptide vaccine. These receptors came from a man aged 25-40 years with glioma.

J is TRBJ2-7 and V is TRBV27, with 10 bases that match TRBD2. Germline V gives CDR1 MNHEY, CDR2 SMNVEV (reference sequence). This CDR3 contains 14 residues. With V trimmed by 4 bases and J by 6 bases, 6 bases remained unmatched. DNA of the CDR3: TGTGCCAGCAGTTCTCTAGCGGGAGTCTTCGAGCAGTACTTC. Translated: CASSSLAGVFEQYF.

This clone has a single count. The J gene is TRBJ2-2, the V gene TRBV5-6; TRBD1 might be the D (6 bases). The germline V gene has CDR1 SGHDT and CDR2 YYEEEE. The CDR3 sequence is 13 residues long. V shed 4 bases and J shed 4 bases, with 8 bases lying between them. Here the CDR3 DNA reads TGTGCCAGCAGCAGGACAGCCACCGGGGAGCTGTTTTTT. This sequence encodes CASSRTATGELFF.